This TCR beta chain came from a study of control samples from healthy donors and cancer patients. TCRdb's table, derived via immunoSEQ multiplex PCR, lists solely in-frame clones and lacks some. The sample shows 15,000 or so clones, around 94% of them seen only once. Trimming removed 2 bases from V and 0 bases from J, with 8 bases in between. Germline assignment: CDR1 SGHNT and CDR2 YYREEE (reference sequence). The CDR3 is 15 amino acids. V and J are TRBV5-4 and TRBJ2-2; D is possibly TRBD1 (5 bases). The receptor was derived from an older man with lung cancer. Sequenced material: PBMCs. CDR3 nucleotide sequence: TGTGCCAGCAGCTTAACCAGGGCGAACACCGGGGAGCTGTTTTTT. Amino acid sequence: CASSLTRANTGELFF.